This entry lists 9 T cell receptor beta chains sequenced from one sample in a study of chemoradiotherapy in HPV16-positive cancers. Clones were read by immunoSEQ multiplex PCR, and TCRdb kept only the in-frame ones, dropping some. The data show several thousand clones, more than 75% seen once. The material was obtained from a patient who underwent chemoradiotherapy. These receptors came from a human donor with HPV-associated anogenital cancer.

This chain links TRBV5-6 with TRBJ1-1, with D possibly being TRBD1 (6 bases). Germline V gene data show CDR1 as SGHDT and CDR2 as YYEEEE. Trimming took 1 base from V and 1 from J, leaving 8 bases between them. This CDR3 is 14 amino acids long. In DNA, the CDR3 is TGTGCCAGCAGCTTGAAGGGGGGGAACACTGAAGCTTTCTTT. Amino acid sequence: CASSLKGGNTEAFF.

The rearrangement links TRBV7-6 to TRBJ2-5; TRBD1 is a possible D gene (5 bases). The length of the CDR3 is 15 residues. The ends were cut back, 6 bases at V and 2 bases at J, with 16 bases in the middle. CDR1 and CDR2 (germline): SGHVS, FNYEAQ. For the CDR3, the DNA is TGTGCCAGCAGGCATACTGCAGGGCATCAAGAGACCCAGTACTTC. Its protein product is CASRHTAGHQETQYF.

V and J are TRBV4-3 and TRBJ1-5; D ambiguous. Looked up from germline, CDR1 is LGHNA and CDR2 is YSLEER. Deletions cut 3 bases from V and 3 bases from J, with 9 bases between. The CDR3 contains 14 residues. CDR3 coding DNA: TGCGCCAGCAGCCAGATGCCGTTCAATCAGCCCCAGCATTTT. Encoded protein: CASSQMPFNQPQHF.

The CDR3, as DNA: TGTGCCAGCAGCTTAAGGCGGGGGGGGAACGTCAAGTTCTTC. Its protein is CASSLRRGGNVKFF. V and J are TRBV7-3 and TRBJ2-1; 9 bases map to TRBD2. This CDR3 has 14 residues. Losses at the gene ends were 1 base for V and 14 bases for J; bases not matched to a gene: 9. Germline values: CDR1 SGHTA, CDR2 FQGTGA. The complete variable domain, with remaining parts taken from reference TRBV7-3 and TRBJ2-1, reads GAGVSQTPSNKVTEKGKYVELRCDPISGHTALYWYRQSLGQGPEFLIYFQGTGAADDSGLPNDRFFAVRPEGSVSTLKIQRTERGDSAVYLCASSLRRGGNVKFFGPGTRLTVL.

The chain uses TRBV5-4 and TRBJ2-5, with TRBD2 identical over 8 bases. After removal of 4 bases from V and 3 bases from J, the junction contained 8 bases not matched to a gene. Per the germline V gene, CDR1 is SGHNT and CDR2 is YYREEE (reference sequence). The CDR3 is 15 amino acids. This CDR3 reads CASSPGGAWKETQYF. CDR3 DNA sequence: TGTGCCAGCAGCCCGGGGGGGGCTTGGAAAGAGACCCAGTACTTC.

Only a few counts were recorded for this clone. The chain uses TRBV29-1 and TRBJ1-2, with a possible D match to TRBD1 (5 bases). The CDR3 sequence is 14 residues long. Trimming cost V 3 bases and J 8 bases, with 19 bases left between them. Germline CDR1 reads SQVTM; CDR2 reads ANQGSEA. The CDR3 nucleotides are TGCAGCGTTGATCAGGGCCACTTTACCGGAGGCTACACCTTC. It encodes CSVDQGHFTGGYTF. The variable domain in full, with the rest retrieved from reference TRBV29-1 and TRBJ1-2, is SAVISQKPSRDICQRGTSLTIQCQVDSQVTMMFWYRQQPGQSLTLIATANQGSEATYESGFVIDKFPISRPNLTFSTLTVSNMSPEDSSIYLCSVDQGHFTGGYTFGSGTRLTVV.

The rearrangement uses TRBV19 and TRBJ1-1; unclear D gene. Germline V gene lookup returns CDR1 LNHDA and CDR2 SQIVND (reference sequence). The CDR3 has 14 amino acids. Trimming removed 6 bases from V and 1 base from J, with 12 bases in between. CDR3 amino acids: CASSLNNRNTEAFF. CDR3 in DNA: TGTGCCAGTAGCCTAAACAACAGGAACACTGAAGCTTTCTTT.

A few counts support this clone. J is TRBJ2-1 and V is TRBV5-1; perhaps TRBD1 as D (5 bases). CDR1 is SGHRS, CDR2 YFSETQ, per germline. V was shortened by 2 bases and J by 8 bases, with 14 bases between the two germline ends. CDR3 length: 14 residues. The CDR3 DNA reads TGCGCCAGCAGCTTCAGCCCAGGGTCGGATGAGCAGTTCTTC. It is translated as CASSFSPGSDEQFF.

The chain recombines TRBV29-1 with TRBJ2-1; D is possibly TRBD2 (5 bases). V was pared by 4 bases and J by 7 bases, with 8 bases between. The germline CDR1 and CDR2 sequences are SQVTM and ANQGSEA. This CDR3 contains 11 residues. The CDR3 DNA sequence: TGCAGCGTTGGTTGGGAGAATGAGCAGTTCTTC. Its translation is CSVGWENEQFF.